The 25 T cell receptor beta chains presented below share a single source sample, sequenced in a study of cytomegalovirus exposure and HLA in healthy donors. 13 Jbeta primers and 60 Vbeta primers were used for the PCR. The method was immunoSEQ multiplex PCR; TCRdb's version includes in-frame clones alone and lacks a portion of them. The profile shows roughly 130,000 clones, 84% of them singletons. Sequencing was carried out using PBMCs. Receptor source: a woman younger than 35 in good health and CMV-seropositive.

The chain couples TRBV18 to TRBJ1-1, with D possibly matching TRBD1 (5 bases). Per the germline V gene, CDR1 is KGHSH and CDR2 is LQKENI. V lost 1 base and J 3 bases, leaving 9 bases between the germline ends. This CDR3 contains 14 residues. The DNA for the CDR3 is TGTGCCAGCTCACCACAGGGAGGGGACACTGAAGCTTTCTTT. It encodes CASSPQGGDTEAFF.

The CDR3 region has the DNA TGTGCCAGCAGGTACAGGGGGACGAACACCGGGGAGCTGTTTTTT. It is translated as CASRYRGTNTGELFF. The V call is TRBV6-5, the J call TRBJ2-2, with 8 bases matching TRBD1. Trimming at V came to 6 bases and at J to 0 bases, leaving 3 bases not matched to a gene. This CDR3 has 15 amino acids. CDR1 MNHEY and CDR2 SVGAGI come from the germline V gene.

The V and J genes are TRBV5-1 and TRBJ1-5; no clear D. Trimming stripped 0 bases from V and 1 base from J, with 5 bases between. Germline V lookup: CDR1 SGHRS, CDR2 YFSETQ. The CDR3 runs 14 residues. The CDR3 nucleotides read TGCGCCAGCAGCTTGGGCGGGAGCAATCAGCCCCAGCATTTT. Translating it yields CASSLGGSNQPQHF.

V and J are TRBV20-1 and TRBJ2-5; no definite D call. The CDR3 extends over 11 amino acids. V was trimmed by 2 bases and J by 5 bases, leaving 6 bases between them. The V gene's germline CDR1 is DFQATT and CDR2 SNEGSKA (reference sequence). The CDR3 DNA is TGCAGTGCTAGATTTACTGAGACCCAGTACTTC. Protein: CSARFTETQYF.

The chain links TRBV11-2 to TRBJ1-5; 7 positions match TRBD1. V shed 1 base, J shed 4 bases, and the junction held 4 bases outside the gene matches. From germline, CDR1 is SGHAT and CDR2 FQNNGV. CDR3 length: 15 residues. The CDR3 sequence: CASSLAGGGNQPQHF. The CDR3 coding sequence is TGTGCCAGCAGCTTAGCAGGGGGAGGTAATCAGCCCCAGCATTTT.

This clone came up a few times. The V and J genes are TRBV19 and TRBJ1-6; 9 positions match TRBD1. This CDR3 region has 11 residues. The V gene end was trimmed by 8 bases and the J gene end by 14 bases; junction bases not matched to a gene: 4. Germline V gene data show CDR1 as LNHDA and CDR2 as SQIVND (reference sequence). This CDR3 is CASGDREALHF. Here the CDR3 DNA reads TGTGCCAGTGGGGACAGGGAGGCCCTCCACTTT.

Written as DNA, the CDR3 is TGTGCCAGTAGTATAGACTTGCCCGGGTTTGGCTACACCTTC. Translated, it gives CASSIDLPGFGYTF. The chain is built from TRBV19 and TRBJ1-2; D gene unclear. Germline lookup yields CDR1 LNHDA and CDR2 SQIVND (reference sequence). The CDR3 covers 14 residues. V was shortened by 0 bases and J by 7 bases, with 12 bases between the two germline ends.

The chain combines TRBV18 with TRBJ1-1, with unresolved D. Germline assignment: CDR1 KGHSH and CDR2 LQKENI. This CDR3 is built from 15 residues. The germline V and J ends were trimmed by 0 bases and 1 base, with 9 bases remaining between them. CDR3 nucleotides: TGTGCCAGCTCACCACCGGGAGCCCCGAACACTGAAGCTTTCTTT. Amino acids: CASSPPGAPNTEAFF.

CDR3 sequence (DNA): TGTGCCAGCAGCGTAGGGACTAGCGGGACCGCAGATACGCAGTATTTT. Protein sequence: CASSVGTSGTADTQYF. The chain carries TRBV9 and TRBJ2-3; 12 bases agree with TRBD2. V was pared by 0 bases and J by 4 bases, with 3 bases of the junction left unmatched. Germline CDR1 reads SGDLS; CDR2 reads YYNGEE. The length of the CDR3 is 16 residues.

There are a few counts of this clone. The V gene is TRBV20-1, the J gene TRBJ2-7; 7 bases are a match to TRBD1. The junction had 1 base not matched to a gene; V was cut back by 5 bases and J by 3 bases. Germline CDR1 DFQATT, CDR2 SNEGSKA (reference sequence). This CDR3 spans 11 amino acids. The CDR3 here is CSAHRGYEQYF. The DNA for the CDR3 is TGCAGTGCTCACAGGGGCTACGAGCAGTACTTC.

The CDR3: CASRPIGERTQYF. The CDR3 DNA is TGTGCCAGCAGACCAATAGGAGAGCGAACGCAGTATTTT. This chain connects TRBV6-6 to TRBJ2-3; D remains ambiguous. CDR1 is MNHNY, CDR2 SVGAGI, per germline (reference sequence). The CDR3 is 13 amino acids. The V and J ends lost 6 bases and 9 bases respectively, with 16 bases between them.

The chain has TRBV6-1 and TRBJ2-3, with 8 bases fitting TRBD2. The CDR3 spans 13 residues. Losses at the gene ends were 10 bases for V and 4 bases for J; bases not matched to a gene: 7. Germline CDR1 and CDR2: MNHNS and SASEGT. Here the CDR3 reads CATRRGEADTQYF. The CDR3 DNA reads TGTGCCACCAGGCGGGGGGAAGCAGATACGCAGTATTTT.

The rearrangement joins TRBV5-4 to TRBJ2-2; TRBD1 aligns across 11 bases. The ends lost 4 bases at V and 4 bases at J; junction bases unmatched: 6. Germline V gene data show CDR1 as SGHNT and CDR2 as YYREEE (reference sequence). The CDR3 has 16 amino acids. The DNA for the CDR3 is TGTGCCAGCAGCCTAGGACAGGGGGCGCGCACCGGGGAGCTGTTTTTT. Amino acid sequence: CASSLGQGARTGELFF.

V is TRBV11-3 and J is TRBJ2-2; TRBD1 aligns across 10 bases. Trimming at V came to 4 bases and at J to 4 bases, leaving 12 bases not matched to a gene. Germline V gene sequence: CDR1 SGHNT, CDR2 YENEEA. The length of the CDR3 is 18 residues. This CDR3 is CASSWGRGDRGATGELFF. The DNA of the CDR3 is TGTGCCAGCAGCTGGGGGCGGGGGGACAGGGGCGCCACCGGGGAGCTGTTTTTT.

The chain joins TRBV5-4 to TRBJ2-3; TRBD2 matches at 9 bases. Germline V gene lookup returns CDR1 SGHNT and CDR2 YYREEE (reference sequence). The CDR3 is made up of 14 amino acids. V was pared by 3 bases and J by 3 bases, with 2 bases of the junction left unmatched. The CDR3 is CASSYTSGTDTQYF. CDR3 nucleotides: TGTGCCAGCAGCTACACTAGCGGGACAGATACGCAGTATTTT.

The chain employs TRBV2 and TRBJ2-3, with 9 positions matching TRBD1. Trimming at V came to 6 bases and at J to 5 bases, leaving 6 bases not matched to a gene. Germline V lookup: CDR1 SNHLY, CDR2 FYNNEI. The length of the CDR3 is 14 residues. The CDR3 spells CASRADRGQDTQYF. The DNA of the CDR3 is TGTGCCAGCAGGGCGGACAGGGGACAAGATACGCAGTATTTT.

This rearrangement joins TRBV6-1 to TRBJ2-7; 11 positions match TRBD1. J gave up 3 bases and V 6 bases, and 1 base lay outside the gene matches. The CDR3 runs to 13 residues. Germline CDR1 and CDR2: MNHNS and SASEGT. Written as DNA, the CDR3 is TGTGCCAGCAGGGGACAGGGGGGCTACGAGCAGTACTTC. Encoded protein: CASRGQGGYEQYF.

This clone has only one observation. The chain carries TRBV30 and TRBJ2-7; no firm D call. This CDR3 is 13 amino acids long. CDR1 and CDR2 (germline): GTSNPN, SVGIG (reference sequence). The CDR3 DNA sequence: TGTTTTTTCAAGCAGAAGGCGGCATACGAGCAGTACTTC. This sequence encodes CFFKQKAAYEQYF.

J is TRBJ1-4 and V is TRBV21-1; the table's D call, TRBD1, was not checked against the DNA. TRBV21-1 is deemed a pseudogene. The CDR3 contains 15 residues. In DNA form, the CDR3 reads TGTGCCAGCAGCATGGGACAGGCCCGTAATGAAAAACTGTTTTTT. It codes for CASSMGQARNEKLFF.

The sample holds one count of this clone. The rearrangement links TRBV30 to TRBJ2-3; perhaps TRBD2 as D (7 bases). The V gene lost 5 bases and the J gene lost 1 base, with 16 bases spanning the gap. The CDR3 is 15 residues long. Germline assignment: CDR1 GTSNPN and CDR2 SVGIG (reference sequence). For the CDR3, the DNA is TGTGCCTGGGGGAAGGGGGGGCACGGCACAGATACGCAGTATTTT. Translation: CAWGKGGHGTDTQYF.

The chain is built from TRBV7-8 and TRBJ2-7; 12 nucleotides line up with TRBD2. The CDR3 totals 18 residues. The V and J ends lost 2 bases and 5 bases, in that order; junction bases with no gene match: 13. The germline CDR1 and CDR2 sequences are SGHVS and FQNEAQ. The CDR3 nucleotides are TGTGCCAGCAGCTTACGGGGGCTAGCGGGGGGGGAACTCCACGAGCAGTACTTC. Translated, it gives CASSLRGLAGGELHEQYF.

The chain carries TRBV4-1 and TRBJ2-1; D might be TRBD1 (6 bases). The germline gives CDR1 MGHRA, CDR2 YSYEKL. CDR3 length: 13 amino acids. Trimming removed 4 bases at V and 7 bases at J, with 11 bases between. The CDR3 loop reads CASSLVGQNEQFF. The DNA for the CDR3 is TGCGCCAGCAGCCTCGTGGGACAAAATGAGCAGTTCTTC.

J is TRBJ1-2 and V is TRBV25-1; D is uncertain. The CDR3 has 16 amino acids. Germline CDR1 MGHDK, CDR2 SYGVNS. V gave up 5 bases and J gave up 0 bases, with 16 bases separating them. The CDR3 coding sequence is TGTGCCAGCAGTACCCATGGACTGGCCGCTAACTATGGCTACACCTTC. Residues: CASSTHGLAANYGYTF.

The chain is built from TRBV6-1 and TRBJ2-3; tentatively, D is TRBD1 (6 bases). Looked up from germline, CDR1 is MNHNS and CDR2 is SASEGT. CDR3 length equals 17 residues. The germline V and J ends were trimmed by 0 bases and 0 bases, with 13 bases remaining between them. The CDR3 nucleotides read TGTGCCAGCAGTGAAGCCGAGGGACAACAAAGCACAGATACGCAGTATTTT. Protein: CASSEAEGQQSTDTQYF.

The chain recombines TRBV11-3 with TRBJ2-5; 15 bases match TRBD2. Germline CDR1 and CDR2: SGHNT and YENEEA. Germline trimming cut 4 bases from V and 2 bases from J; bases unmatched to any gene: 2. The CDR3 runs 16 residues. The CDR3 loop reads CASSSGLAGGQETQYF. In DNA, the CDR3 is TGTGCCAGCAGCTCAGGACTAGCGGGGGGGCAAGAGACCCAGTACTTC. Complete variable domain (other parts from reference TRBV11-3 and TRBJ2-5): EAGVVQSPRYKIIEKKQPVAFWCNPISGHNTLYWYLQNLGQGPELLIRYENEEAVDDSQLPKDRFSAERLKGVDSTLKIQPAELGDSAVYLCASSSGLAGGQETQYFGPGTRLLVL.